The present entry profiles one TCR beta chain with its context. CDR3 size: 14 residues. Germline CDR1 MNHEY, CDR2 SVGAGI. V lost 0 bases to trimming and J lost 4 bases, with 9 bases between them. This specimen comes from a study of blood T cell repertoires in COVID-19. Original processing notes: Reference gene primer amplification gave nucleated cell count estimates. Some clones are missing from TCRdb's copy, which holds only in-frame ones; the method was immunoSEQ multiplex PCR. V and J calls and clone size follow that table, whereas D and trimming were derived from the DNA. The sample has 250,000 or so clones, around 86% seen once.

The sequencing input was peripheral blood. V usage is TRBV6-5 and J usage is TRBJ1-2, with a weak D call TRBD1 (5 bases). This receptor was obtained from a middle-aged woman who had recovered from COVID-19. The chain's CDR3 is CASSYSGGVYGYTF. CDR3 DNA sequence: TGTGCCAGCAGTTACTCGGGGGGGGTCTATGGCTACACCTTC.